This T cell receptor beta chain was captured by sequencing in a study of coeliac disease. About the research overall: Without high-resolution HLA typing, biased TRBV7-2 usage was examined as a proof of principle.

Germline CDR1 and CDR2: MDHEN and SYDVKM. The CDR3 totals 19 residues. Losses at the gene ends were 3 bases for V and 2 bases for J; bases not matched to a gene: 14. Sequencing used one aliquot of about 530,000 cells per fraction. Profiling relied on immunoSEQ multiplex PCR, and the TCRdb table lists in-frame clones only, not all of them. The data contain 2,000 to 2,500 clones, about 68% of them singletons. General study points: Control samples showed higher TRB and TRG clonality than intraepithelial and lamina propria samples in active celiac disease.

Turning to this clone: Its antigen remains unknown.

The chain recombines TRBV28 with TRBJ2-3; TRBD2 matches at 10 bases. The clonotype originates from a human donor without celiac disease. The sample was lymphocytes from the gut lamina propria. CDR3 in DNA: TGTGCCAGCAGTTTCAGGGATCGGACTAGCGGTGATCCCACAGATACGCAGTATTTT. It encodes CASSFRDRTSGDPTDTQYF.